This entry lists 27 T cell receptor beta chains sequenced from one sample in a study of blood T cell repertoires in COVID-19. Only in-frame clones appear in the TCRdb table, and some are missing; sequencing was by immunoSEQ multiplex PCR. Of some 460,000 clones listed, about 90% were seen once; the top ten hold about 2%. Input material: PBMCs or T cells enriched from blood (not recorded which). The source of these receptors is a woman aged 18-30 years with acute COVID-19.

The chain recombines TRBV10-3 with TRBJ1-4, with 9 bases identical to TRBD1. After removal of 0 bases from V and 3 bases from J, the junction contained 8 bases not matched to a gene. This CDR3 has 18 amino acids. Germline V gene lookup returns CDR1 ENHRY and CDR2 SYGVKD. In DNA, the CDR3 is TGTGCCATCAGTGAGTCATTGGACAGGGGCAGCCCTAATGAAAAACTGTTTTTT. Its translation is CAISESLDRGSPNEKLFF.

The chain uses TRBV2 and TRBJ1-6; TRBD1 might be the D (5 bases). Germline lookup yields CDR1 SNHLY and CDR2 FYNNEI. The CDR3 runs 14 residues. Trimming pared 3 bases from V and 8 bases from J, leaving 11 bases between. The CDR3 DNA sequence: TGTGCCAGCAGTGAGGCAGGGATTCATTCACCCCTCCACTTT. This sequence encodes CASSEAGIHSPLHF.

V and J are TRBV7-9 and TRBJ1-1; D is perhaps TRBD1 (6 bases). CDR1 is SEHNR, CDR2 FQNEAQ, per germline (reference sequence). The CDR3 is 14 residues long. V was shortened by 5 bases and J by 5 bases, with 15 bases between the two germline ends. This CDR3 is CASSPPGGGTEAFF. CDR3 in DNA: TGTGCCAGCAGCCCACCGGGAGGGGGGACTGAAGCTTTCTTT.

This CDR3 is CASSFWTGSSGNTIYF. CDR3 nucleotide sequence: TGTGCCAGCAGCTTCTGGACAGGAAGTTCTGGAAACACCATATATTTT. The rearrangement uses TRBV11-2 and TRBJ1-3, with 7 positions matching TRBD1. There are 16 residues in the CDR3. Germline-derived CDR1 and CDR2 are SGHAT and FQNNGV. The trim removed 3 bases at V and 1 base at J, leaving 6 bases unmatched.

This chain links TRBV5-1 with TRBJ1-5; D possibly corresponds to TRBD1 (6 bases). The germline V gene encodes CDR1 SGHRS and CDR2 YFSETQ. CDR3 length equals 14 residues. The V end was cut by 0 bases, the J end by 6 bases, with 10 bases between. CDR3 sequence (DNA): TGCGCCAGCAGCTTGGAGGGGGGGGTTCAGCCCCAGCATTTT. Amino acid sequence: CASSLEGGVQPQHF.

The genes are TRBV5-4 and TRBJ2-1, with D possibly TRBD2 on 6 matching bases. Germline values: CDR1 SGHNT, CDR2 YYREEE (reference sequence). The CDR3 extends over 16 amino acids. The V end lost 0 bases, the J end lost 1 base, and 11 bases lay between the germline ends. The CDR3: CASSLAGGDSYNEQFF. As DNA, the CDR3 is TGTGCCAGCAGCTTGGCCGGCGGGGATTCCTACAATGAGCAGTTCTTC.

The chain combines TRBV4-2 with TRBJ2-7; D perhaps matches TRBD1 (6 bases). Germline CDR1 is LGHNA and CDR2 is YNFKEQ. This CDR3 contains 15 residues. V lost 4 bases to trimming and J lost 5 bases, with 18 bases between them. The CDR3 spells CASSLNRAEADEQYF. In DNA, the CDR3 is TGTGCCAGCAGCCTCAACAGGGCCGAGGCGGACGAGCAGTACTTC.

V gene TRBV2 combines with J gene TRBJ1-2, with D unclear. This CDR3 region has 11 residues. V was pared by 4 bases and J by 7 bases, with 7 bases between. Germline CDR1 reads SNHLY; CDR2 reads FYNNEI. CDR3 DNA sequence: TGTGCCAGCAGTGTAGAGAGTGGCTACACCTTC. Amino acid sequence: CASSVESGYTF.

CDR3 in amino acids: CASSSRDANTEAFF. CDR3 DNA sequence: TGTGCCAGCAGTTCCAGGGATGCGAACACTGAAGCTTTCTTT. This chain connects TRBV9 to TRBJ1-1; D may be TRBD1 (5 bases). The CDR3 contains 14 residues. The germline gives CDR1 SGDLS, CDR2 YYNGEE. Trimming left V 5 bases short and J 1 base short, with 12 bases between. Combining the CDR3 with reference TRBV9 and TRBJ1-1 gives the whole variable domain DSGVTQTPKHLITATGQRVTLRCSPRSGDLSVYWYQQSLDQGLQFLIQYYNGEERAKGNILERFSAQQFPDLHSELNLSSLELGDSALYFCASSSRDANTEAFFGQGTRLTVV.

This rearrangement joins TRBV7-6 to TRBJ2-1, with a possible D match to TRBD1 (6 bases). The CDR3 contains 17 residues. Deletions cut 4 bases from V and 9 bases from J, with 25 bases between. CDR1 is SGHVS, CDR2 FNYEAQ, per germline. CDR3 nucleotide sequence: TGTGCCAGCAGCTCCTTTAAAACATCACAGGGATTGGGTGAGCAGTTCTTC. Protein sequence: CASSSFKTSQGLGEQFF.

The chain combines TRBV7-2 with TRBJ1-6; 10 bases match TRBD1. Losses at the gene ends were 0 bases for V and 7 bases for J; bases not matched to a gene: 3. The CDR3 contains 16 residues. CDR1 SGHTA and CDR2 FQGNSA come from the germline V gene. CDR3 residues: CASSLAGTGANSPLHF. The CDR3 bases are TGTGCCAGCAGCTTAGCCGGGACAGGGGCGAATTCACCCCTCCACTTT.

In its sample, this clone was seen once. The chain is built from TRBV5-8 and TRBJ2-3; possible D gene TRBD1, 8 bases. Trimming pared 5 bases from V and 9 bases from J, leaving 19 bases between. Germline CDR1 is SGHTS and CDR2 is YDEGEE. The CDR3 runs 14 residues. The chain's CDR3 is CASSPRQGRGTQYF. The CDR3 coding sequence is TGTGCCAGCAGTCCCAGACAGGGGAGGGGGACGCAGTATTTT. Using reference TRBV5-8 and TRBJ2-3 for the parts outside the CDR3, the full variable domain is EAGVTQSPTHLIKTRGQQATLRCSPISGHTSVYWYQQALGLGLQFLLWYDEGEERNRGNFPPRFSGRQFPNYSSELNVNALELEDSALYLCASSPRQGRGTQYFGPGTRLTVL.

The V gene is TRBV4-1, the J gene TRBJ2-3; TRBD2 might be the D (5 bases). The length of the CDR3 is 17 residues. V lost 3 bases, J lost 1 base, and 17 bases lay in between. Germline V lookup: CDR1 MGHRA, CDR2 YSYEKL. The CDR3 spells CASSHLGSLAGTDTQYF. For the CDR3, the DNA is TGCGCCAGCAGCCATTTGGGGAGCCTAGCCGGCACAGATACGCAGTATTTT.

This rearrangement joins TRBV27 to TRBJ2-1, with 7 positions matching TRBD1. Germline CDR1 MNHEY, CDR2 SMNVEV (reference sequence). This CDR3 is 16 amino acids long. With V trimmed by 3 bases and J by 3 bases, 8 bases remained unmatched. CDR3 in amino acids: CASSFRGRPNYNEQFF. DNA of the CDR3: TGTGCCAGCAGTTTTAGGGGGCGACCGAACTACAATGAGCAGTTCTTC.

This rearrangement joins TRBV11-2 to TRBJ2-2, with 13 nucleotides matching TRBD2. This CDR3 has 16 residues. CDR1 is SGHAT and CDR2 is FQNNGV in the germline V gene. Unmatched junction bases numbered 6, after V lost 5 bases and J lost 6 bases. The DNA of the CDR3 is TGTGCCAGCAGCCGGACTAGCGGGAGTCTCTCCGGGGAGCTGTTTTTT. As protein: CASSRTSGSLSGELFF.

The V call is TRBV28, the J call TRBJ2-7; D unclear. V lost 5 bases to trimming and J lost 3 bases, with 8 bases between them. The CDR3 loop spans 12 amino acids. Looked up from germline, CDR1 is MDHEN and CDR2 is SYDVKM. The CDR3 DNA is TGTGCCAGCAGTGAGTACAGCTACGAGCAGTACTTC. Amino acids: CASSEYSYEQYF.

The chain uses TRBV4-1 and TRBJ2-5, with TRBD2 matching 8 bases. The germline gives CDR1 MGHRA, CDR2 YSYEKL. The junction had 9 bases not matched to a gene; V was cut back by 1 base and J by 2 bases. This CDR3 has 17 amino acids. The CDR3 DNA is TGCGCCAGCAGCCAAGGGCTAGTAACTAGCGGACAAGAGACCCAGTACTTC. This codes for CASSQGLVTSGQETQYF.

J is TRBJ2-3 and V is TRBV20-1; TRBD2 matches 14 bases. The V gene's germline CDR1 is DFQATT and CDR2 SNEGSKA (reference sequence). CDR3 size: 17 residues. Losses at the gene ends were 6 bases for V and 3 bases for J; bases not matched to a gene: 11. CDR3 loop: CSASVGLAGEGTDTQYF. CDR3 in DNA: TGCAGTGCCAGTGTGGGACTAGCGGGAGAGGGTACAGATACGCAGTATTTT.

The sample holds one count of this clone. J is TRBJ1-1 and V is TRBV27; tentatively, D is TRBD1 (5 bases). This CDR3 contains 16 residues. In germline, CDR1 is MNHEY, CDR2 SMNVEV (reference sequence). Trimming took off 3 bases at V and 0 bases at J, with 14 bases between the two ends. The CDR3 region is CASSFTGARMNTEAFF. The CDR3, as DNA: TGTGCCAGCAGTTTCACAGGTGCGAGGATGAACACTGAAGCTTTCTTT.

This sequence joins TRBV6-6 and TRBJ1-5; the D is unclear. The CDR3 is 14 residues long. Trimming pared 2 bases from V and 3 bases from J, leaving 8 bases between. Germline CDR1 MNHNY, CDR2 SVGAGI (reference sequence). The CDR3 sequence: CASSYGGPNQPQHF. CDR3 DNA sequence: TGTGCCAGCAGTTACGGCGGTCCCAATCAGCCCCAGCATTTT.

The chain has TRBV6-5 and TRBJ2-7; 8 nucleotides agree with TRBD2. This CDR3 has 14 amino acids. Germline values: CDR1 MNHEY, CDR2 SVGAGI. The J segment lost 4 bases and the V segment lost 2 bases, leaving 4 bases of the junction unmatched. The DNA of the CDR3 is TGTGCCAGCAGTTACATGGGACTAGGGTACGAGCAGTACTTC. Translating it yields CASSYMGLGYEQYF.

The V and J genes are TRBV6-2 or TRBV6-3 and TRBJ1-1, with D perhaps TRBD1 (6 bases). Germline CDR1 and CDR2: MNHEY and SVGEGT. V lost 5 bases, J lost 5 bases, and 9 bases lay in between. This CDR3 spans 12 amino acids. CDR3 region: CASSGTGTEAFF. The CDR3 DNA sequence: TGTGCCAGCAGTGGAACAGGGACTGAAGCTTTCTTT.

The chain uses TRBV13 and TRBJ2-2, with 8 bases matching TRBD2. There are 13 residues in the CDR3. The germline gives CDR1 PRHDT, CDR2 FYEKMQ (reference sequence). J was trimmed by 4 bases and V by 7 bases; bases with no gene match: 2. CDR3 coding DNA: TGTGCCAGCAACCTAGCGGGCACCGGGGAGCTGTTTTTT. Translated: CASNLAGTGELFF. Together with reference TRBV13 and TRBJ2-2, the CDR3 gives the full variable domain: AAGVIQSPRHLIKEKRETATLKCYPIPRHDTVYWYQQGPGQDPQFLISFYEKMQSDKGSIPDRFSAQQFSDYHSELNMSSLELGDSALYFCASNLAGTGELFFGEGSRLTVL.

Comment on this clone: Other nucleotide sequences in the sample specify the same CDR3. V gene TRBV2 combines with J gene TRBJ2-7, with D maybe TRBD2 (5 bases). Trimming left V 7 bases short and J 3 bases short, with 10 bases between. This CDR3 comprises 12 residues. CDR1 and CDR2 from the germline V gene are SNHLY and FYNNEI. The CDR3 DNA reads as TGTGCCAGCACGGGTGAGGGCTACGAGCAGTACTTC. This codes for CASTGEGYEQYF.

The rearrangement uses TRBV19 and TRBJ1-1, with D unresolved. The CDR3 sequence is 13 residues long. Germline CDR1 reads LNHDA; CDR2 reads SQIVND (reference sequence). V was clipped by 7 bases and J by 2 bases, with 11 bases between them. The chain's CDR3 is CASNVAVNTEAFF. The CDR3, as DNA: TGTGCCAGTAACGTGGCGGTAAACACTGAAGCTTTCTTT.

The V and J genes are TRBV19 and TRBJ1-5, with 7 bases identical to TRBD1. The germline V gene has CDR1 LNHDA and CDR2 SQIVND (reference sequence). CDR3 length: 15 residues. J was trimmed by 7 bases and V by 4 bases; bases with no gene match: 10. CDR3 bases: TGTGCCAGTAGTAACACCGGGACAGCCAACCAGCCCCAGCATTTT. Translating it yields CASSNTGTANQPQHF.

The V call is TRBV9, the J call TRBJ2-6, with D uncertain. V was cut by 3 bases and J by 0 bases, with 16 bases left in between. This CDR3 has 18 amino acids. The germline V gene has CDR1 SGDLS and CDR2 YYNGEE. The CDR3 loop is CASSGQVSGISGANVLTF. DNA for the CDR3: TGTGCCAGCAGCGGACAAGTCAGTGGAATCTCTGGGGCCAACGTCCTGACTTTC.